This T cell receptor (beta chain) comes out of a study of cytomegalovirus exposure and HLA in healthy donors. Among the donors, all were healthy bone marrow donors. Donors showed nominal health when sampled, although they likely had unrecorded immune exposures. Use of 60 Vbeta and 13 Jbeta primers characterized the PCR. Data came from immunoSEQ multiplex PCR; TCRdb stores just in-frame clones and leaves some out. The sample lists about 170,000 clones, about 75% occurring once. Of note for this clone: Its specificity is not known.

The V gene's germline CDR1 is PRHDT and CDR2 FYEKMQ (reference sequence). CDR3 size: 15 residues. Trimming pared 2 bases from V and 0 bases from J, leaving 7 bases between. Findings and caveats of the study: Earlier analysis looked at TCR beta V segments, and most were productive about 87% or about 30% of the time.

The TCR comes from a woman in her forties or fifties in good health and CMV-seropositive. The chain recombines TRBV13 with TRBJ2-2; D unresolved. Material: PBMCs. The CDR3 bases are TGTGCCAGCAGCTTAAGAGTAGCGAACACCGGGGAGCTGTTTTTT. Translated: CASSLRVANTGELFF.